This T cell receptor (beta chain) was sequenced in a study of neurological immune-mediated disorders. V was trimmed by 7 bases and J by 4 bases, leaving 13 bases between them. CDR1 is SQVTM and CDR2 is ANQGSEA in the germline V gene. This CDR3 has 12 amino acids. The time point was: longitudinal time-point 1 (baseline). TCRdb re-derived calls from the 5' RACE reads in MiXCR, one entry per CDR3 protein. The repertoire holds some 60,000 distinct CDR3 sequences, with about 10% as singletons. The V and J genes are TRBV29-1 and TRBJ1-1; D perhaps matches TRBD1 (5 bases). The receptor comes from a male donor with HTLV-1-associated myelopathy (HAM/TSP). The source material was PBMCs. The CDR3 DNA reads TGCAGCGGATCAGTGGGGGGCACTGAAGCTTTCTTT. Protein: CSGSVGGTEAFF.